The clone carrying this T cell receptor beta chain was seen only once. Its specificity is unknown. The data stem from a study of PD-1 blockade in mismatch repair-deficient tumors. Study information: Enrolled about 2012-2016, patients had progressing, pretreated mismatch repair-deficient cancers of about a dozen types. Study conclusions and caveats: Rapid post-treatment expansion, then contraction, generally preceding radiologic response, marked tumor-resident clones.

Clones were read by immunoSEQ multiplex PCR, and TCRdb kept only the in-frame ones, dropping some. Of some 48,000 clones listed, 70% to 85% were seen once; the top ten hold 2.5% to 4%. With 4 bases clipped from V and 6 bases from J, the junction kept 8 bases outside the gene matches. Germline loops: CDR1 SGHVS, CDR2 FQNEAQ. This CDR3 has 16 residues. The chain joins TRBV7-8 to TRBJ2-7; the match to TRBD2 covers 14 bases. This clonotype was obtained from an adult with mismatch repair-deficient cancer. Specimen: PBMCs, collected before pembrolizumab treatment. CDR3 sequence (DNA): TGTGCCAGCAGCTCCCTGACTAGCGGGAGGGGAAGCGAGCAGTACTTC. It is translated as CASSSLTSGRGSEQYF.